Ten or more counts support the clone carrying this T cell receptor beta chain. The data stem from a study of T cells in Graves' hyperthyroidism and ophthalmopathy. Newly diagnosed hyperthyroidism, duration under 2 months, in patients aged 18 to 65. Researchers took RNA transcripts and amplified the TCR beta CDR3 regions from them. Carried out on the TCR CDR3, a first-round RT-PCR used the HTBI primer set. TCRdb recomputed calls from the multiplex PCR reads with MiXCR, one row per CDR3 protein. Of around 450,000 distinct CDR3 sequences in the sample, around 15% were seen once. Germline V gene lookup returns CDR1 MNHEY and CDR2 SMNVEV (reference sequence). CDR3 size: 14 residues. V lost 5 bases and J lost 4, with 14 bases in between.

The receptor's source is a woman younger than 30 with Graves' hyperthyroidism. Sequencing was done on a sample of blood. This chain joins TRBV27 and TRBJ1-1; D is uncertain. The CDR3 sequence is CASSQVLSGTEAFF. DNA for the CDR3: TGTGCCAGCAGTCAGGTCCTTAGTGGCACTGAAGCTTTCTTT.